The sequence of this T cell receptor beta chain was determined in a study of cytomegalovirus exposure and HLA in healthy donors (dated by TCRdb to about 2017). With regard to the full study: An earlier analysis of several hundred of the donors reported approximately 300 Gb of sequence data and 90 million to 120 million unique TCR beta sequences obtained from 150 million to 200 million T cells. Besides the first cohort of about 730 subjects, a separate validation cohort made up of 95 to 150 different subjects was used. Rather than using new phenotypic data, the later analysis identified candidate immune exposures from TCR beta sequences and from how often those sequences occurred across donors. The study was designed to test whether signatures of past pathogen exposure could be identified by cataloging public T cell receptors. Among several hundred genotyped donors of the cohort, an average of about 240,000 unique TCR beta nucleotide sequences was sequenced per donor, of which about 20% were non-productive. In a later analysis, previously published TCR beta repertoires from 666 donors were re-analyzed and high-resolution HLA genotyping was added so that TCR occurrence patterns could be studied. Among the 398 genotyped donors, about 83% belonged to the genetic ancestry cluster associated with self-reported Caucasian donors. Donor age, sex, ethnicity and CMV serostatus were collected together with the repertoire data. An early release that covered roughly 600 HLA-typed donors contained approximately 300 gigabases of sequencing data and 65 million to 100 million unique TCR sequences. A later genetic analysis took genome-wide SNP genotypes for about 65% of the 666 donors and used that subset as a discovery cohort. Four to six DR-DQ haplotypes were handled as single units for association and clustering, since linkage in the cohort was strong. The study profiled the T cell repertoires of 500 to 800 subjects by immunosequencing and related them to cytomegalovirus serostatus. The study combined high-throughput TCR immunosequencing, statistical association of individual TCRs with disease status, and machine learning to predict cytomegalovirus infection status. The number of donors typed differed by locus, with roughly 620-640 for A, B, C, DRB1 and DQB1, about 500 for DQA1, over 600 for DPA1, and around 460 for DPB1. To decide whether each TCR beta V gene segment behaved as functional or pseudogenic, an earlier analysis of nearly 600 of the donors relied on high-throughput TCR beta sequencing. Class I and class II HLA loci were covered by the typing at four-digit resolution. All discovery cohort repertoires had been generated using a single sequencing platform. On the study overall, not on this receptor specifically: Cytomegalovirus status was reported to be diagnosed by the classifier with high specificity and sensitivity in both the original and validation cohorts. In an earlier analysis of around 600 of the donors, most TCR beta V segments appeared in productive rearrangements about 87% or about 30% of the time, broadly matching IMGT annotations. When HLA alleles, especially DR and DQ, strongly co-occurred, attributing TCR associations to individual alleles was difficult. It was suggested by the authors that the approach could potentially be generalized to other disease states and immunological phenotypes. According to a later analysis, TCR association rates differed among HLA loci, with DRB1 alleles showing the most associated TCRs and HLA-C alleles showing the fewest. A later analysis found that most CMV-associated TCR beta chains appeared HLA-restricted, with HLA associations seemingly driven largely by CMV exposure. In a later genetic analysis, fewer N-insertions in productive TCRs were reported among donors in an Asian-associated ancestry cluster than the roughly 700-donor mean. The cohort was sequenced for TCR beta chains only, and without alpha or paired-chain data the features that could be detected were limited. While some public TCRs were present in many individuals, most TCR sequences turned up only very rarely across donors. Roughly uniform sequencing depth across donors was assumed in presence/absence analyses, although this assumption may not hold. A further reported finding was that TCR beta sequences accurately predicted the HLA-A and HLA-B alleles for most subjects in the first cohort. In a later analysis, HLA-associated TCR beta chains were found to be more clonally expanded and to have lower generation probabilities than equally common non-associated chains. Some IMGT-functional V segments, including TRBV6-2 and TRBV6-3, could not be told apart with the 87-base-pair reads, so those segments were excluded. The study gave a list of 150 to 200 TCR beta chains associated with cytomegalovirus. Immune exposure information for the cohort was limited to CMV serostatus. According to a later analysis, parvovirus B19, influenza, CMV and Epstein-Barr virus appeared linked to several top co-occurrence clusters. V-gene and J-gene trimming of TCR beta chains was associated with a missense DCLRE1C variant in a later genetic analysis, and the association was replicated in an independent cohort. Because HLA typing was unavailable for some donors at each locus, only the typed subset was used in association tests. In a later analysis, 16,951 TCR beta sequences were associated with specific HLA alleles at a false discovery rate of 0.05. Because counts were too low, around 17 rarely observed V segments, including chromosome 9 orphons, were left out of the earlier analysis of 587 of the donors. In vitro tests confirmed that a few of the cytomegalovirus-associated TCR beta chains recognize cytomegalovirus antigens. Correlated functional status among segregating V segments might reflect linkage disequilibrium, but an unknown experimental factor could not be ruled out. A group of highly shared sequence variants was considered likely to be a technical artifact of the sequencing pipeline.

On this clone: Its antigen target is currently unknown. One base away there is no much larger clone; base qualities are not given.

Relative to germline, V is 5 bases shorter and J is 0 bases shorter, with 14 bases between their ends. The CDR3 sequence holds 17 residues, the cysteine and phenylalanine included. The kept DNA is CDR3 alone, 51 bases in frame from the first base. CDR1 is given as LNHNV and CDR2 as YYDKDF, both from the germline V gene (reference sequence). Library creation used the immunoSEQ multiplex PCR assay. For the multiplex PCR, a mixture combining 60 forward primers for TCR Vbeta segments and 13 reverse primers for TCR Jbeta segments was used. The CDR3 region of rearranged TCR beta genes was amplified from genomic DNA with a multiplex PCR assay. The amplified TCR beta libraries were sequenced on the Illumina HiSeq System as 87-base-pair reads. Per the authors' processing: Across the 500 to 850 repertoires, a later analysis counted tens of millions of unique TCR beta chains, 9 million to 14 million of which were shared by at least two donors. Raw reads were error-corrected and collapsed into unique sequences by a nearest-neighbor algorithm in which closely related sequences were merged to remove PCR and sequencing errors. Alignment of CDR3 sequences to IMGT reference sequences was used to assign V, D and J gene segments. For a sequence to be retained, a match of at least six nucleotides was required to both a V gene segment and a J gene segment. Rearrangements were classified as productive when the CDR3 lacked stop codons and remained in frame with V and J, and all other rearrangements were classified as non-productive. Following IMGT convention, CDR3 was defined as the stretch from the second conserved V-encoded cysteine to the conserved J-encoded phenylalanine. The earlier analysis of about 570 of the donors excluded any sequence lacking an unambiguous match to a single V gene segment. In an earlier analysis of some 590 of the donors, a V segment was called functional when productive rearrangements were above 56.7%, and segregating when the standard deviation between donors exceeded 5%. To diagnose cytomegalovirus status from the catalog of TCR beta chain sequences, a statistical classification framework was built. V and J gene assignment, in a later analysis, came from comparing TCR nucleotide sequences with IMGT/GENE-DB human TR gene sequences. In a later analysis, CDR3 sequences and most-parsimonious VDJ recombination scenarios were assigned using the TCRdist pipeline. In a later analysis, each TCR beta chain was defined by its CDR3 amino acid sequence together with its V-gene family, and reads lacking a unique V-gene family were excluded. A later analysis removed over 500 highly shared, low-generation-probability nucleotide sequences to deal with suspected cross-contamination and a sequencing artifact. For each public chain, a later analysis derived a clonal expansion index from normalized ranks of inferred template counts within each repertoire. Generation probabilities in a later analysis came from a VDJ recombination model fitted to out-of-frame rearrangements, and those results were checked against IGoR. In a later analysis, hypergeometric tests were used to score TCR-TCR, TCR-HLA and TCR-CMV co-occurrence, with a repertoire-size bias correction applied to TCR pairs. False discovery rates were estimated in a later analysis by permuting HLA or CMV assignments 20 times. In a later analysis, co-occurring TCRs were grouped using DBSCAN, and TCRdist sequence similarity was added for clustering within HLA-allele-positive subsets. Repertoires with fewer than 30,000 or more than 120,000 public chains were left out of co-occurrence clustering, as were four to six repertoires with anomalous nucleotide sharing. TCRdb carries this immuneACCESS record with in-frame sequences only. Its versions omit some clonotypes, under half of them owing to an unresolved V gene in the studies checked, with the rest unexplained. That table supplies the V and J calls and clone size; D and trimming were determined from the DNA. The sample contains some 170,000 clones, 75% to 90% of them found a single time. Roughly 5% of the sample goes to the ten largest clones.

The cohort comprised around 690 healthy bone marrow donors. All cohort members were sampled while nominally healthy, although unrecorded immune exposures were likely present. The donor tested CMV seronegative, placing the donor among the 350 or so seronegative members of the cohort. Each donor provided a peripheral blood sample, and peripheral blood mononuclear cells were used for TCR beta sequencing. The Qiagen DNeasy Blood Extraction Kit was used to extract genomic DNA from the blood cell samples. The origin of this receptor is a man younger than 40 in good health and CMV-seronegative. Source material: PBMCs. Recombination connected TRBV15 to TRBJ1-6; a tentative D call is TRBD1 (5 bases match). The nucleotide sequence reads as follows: TGTGCCACCAGCCCAGTGGGGGGAACCTCCTATAATTCACCCCTCCACTTT. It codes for CATSPVGGTSYNSPLHF.